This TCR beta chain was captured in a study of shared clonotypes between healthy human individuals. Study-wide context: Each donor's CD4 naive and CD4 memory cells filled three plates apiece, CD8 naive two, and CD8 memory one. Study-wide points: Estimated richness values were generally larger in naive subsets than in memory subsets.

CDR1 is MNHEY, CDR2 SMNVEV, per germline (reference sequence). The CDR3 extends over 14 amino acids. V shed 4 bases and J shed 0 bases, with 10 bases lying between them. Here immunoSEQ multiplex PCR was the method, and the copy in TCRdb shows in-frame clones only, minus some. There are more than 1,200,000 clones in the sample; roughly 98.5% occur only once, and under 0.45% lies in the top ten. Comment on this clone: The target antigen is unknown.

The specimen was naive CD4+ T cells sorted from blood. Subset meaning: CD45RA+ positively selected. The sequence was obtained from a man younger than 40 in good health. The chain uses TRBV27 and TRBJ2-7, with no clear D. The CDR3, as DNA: TGTGCCAGCAGTTCTCTCCAACGCTCCTACGAGCAGTACTTC. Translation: CASSSLQRSYEQYF.